These 21 T cell receptor beta chains originate from one sample sequenced in a study of cytomegalovirus exposure and HLA in healthy donors. 60 Vbeta and 13 Jbeta primers were used in PCR. TCRdb's copy holds only in-frame clones and misses some; the assay was immunoSEQ multiplex PCR. This sample carries approximately 150,000 clones, 82% of them seen once, and the ten largest clones take less than 3%. Sequencing was performed on PBMCs. The receptors derive from a male donor in good health and CMV-seronegative.

The rearrangement joins TRBV7-6 to TRBJ2-7; D might be TRBD1 (5 bases). Germline assignment: CDR1 SGHVS and CDR2 FNYEAQ. V was cut by 0 bases and J by 5 bases, with 14 bases left in between. The CDR3 is made up of 15 amino acids. The chain's CDR3 is CASSLAAGRGNEQYF. In nucleotides, the CDR3 is TGTGCCAGCAGCTTAGCAGCAGGAAGGGGAAACGAGCAGTACTTC.

V and J are TRBV4-3 and TRBJ2-7, with 12 bases aligning to TRBD1. V lost 3 bases and J lost 11; bases outside the gene matches: 14. Germline V lookup: CDR1 LGHNA, CDR2 YSLEER. This CDR3 has 16 amino acids. CDR3 in amino acids: CASSQRIGTGGEEEYF. The CDR3, as DNA: TGCGCCAGCAGCCAGAGAATCGGGACAGGGGGCGAAGAGGAGTACTTC.

The V and J genes are TRBV4-3 and TRBJ2-1; 10 nucleotides align to TRBD2. Germline V lookup: CDR1 LGHNA, CDR2 YSLEER. The CDR3 sequence is 15 residues long. With 3 bases clipped from V and 3 bases from J, the junction kept 2 bases outside the gene matches. The CDR3 bases are TGCGCCAGCAGCCAGGCTAGCGGGAGCTACAATGAGCAGTTCTTC. Translation gives CASSQASGSYNEQFF.

The V call is TRBV30, the J call TRBJ2-1; D unclear. With 1 base removed from V and 5 bases from J, the gap between germline ends came to 6 bases. This CDR3 contains 12 residues. CDR1 GTSNPN and CDR2 SVGIG come from the germline V gene (reference sequence). The CDR3: CAWSGQHNEQFF. For the CDR3, the DNA is TGTGCCTGGAGTGGACAACACAATGAGCAGTTCTTC. Looking up the rest from reference TRBV30 and TRBJ2-1 gives the full variable domain: SQTIHQWPATLVQPVGSPLSLECTVEGTSNPNLYWYRQAAGRGLQLLFYSVGIGQISSEVPQNLSASRPQDRQFILSSKKLLLSDSGFYLCAWSGQHNEQFFGPGTRLTVL.

This clone was detected a few times. This chain uses TRBV5-4 with TRBJ2-7; D is perhaps TRBD2 (5 bases). This CDR3 contains 13 residues. Trimming took off 7 bases at V and 6 bases at J, with 17 bases between the two ends. Germline CDR1 and CDR2: SGHNT and YYREEE (reference sequence). DNA for the CDR3: TGTGCCAGCTCCCCGATGGGGAGCGTCGAGCAGTACTTC. It is translated as CASSPMGSVEQYF.

V is TRBV7-9 and J is TRBJ2-7, with unresolved D. Trimming took 5 bases from V and 0 from J, leaving 11 bases between them. CDR3 length: 14 residues. The germline CDR1 and CDR2 sequences are SEHNR and FQNEAQ (reference sequence). CDR3 DNA: TGTGCCAGCAGCCCCCGCGCCTTCTCCTACGAGCAGTACTTC. It translates to CASSPRAFSYEQYF.

The chain joins TRBV29-1 to TRBJ2-1; D gene unclear. The germline V and J ends were trimmed by 4 bases and 7 bases, with 11 bases remaining between them. The CDR3 contains 12 residues. Germline V gene sequence: CDR1 SQVTM, CDR2 ANQGSEA. DNA of the CDR3: TGCAGCGTTGTAGACCCACTAAATGAGCAGTTCTTC. It specifies CSVVDPLNEQFF.

The rearrangement joins TRBV9 to TRBJ1-2, with a tentative D call TRBD1 (6 bases). Germline loops: CDR1 SGDLS, CDR2 YYNGEE. This CDR3 has 15 amino acids. V gave up 6 bases and J gave up 2 bases, with 17 bases separating them. The CDR3 coding sequence is TGTGCCAGCACCAGCCCGCAGGGGAGCAACTATGGCTACACCTTC. Its protein product is CASTSPQGSNYGYTF.

The chain recombines TRBV19 with TRBJ1-2; 9 positions match TRBD1. V lost 7 bases and J lost 8; bases outside the gene matches: 14. This CDR3 spans 15 amino acids. Germline lookup yields CDR1 LNHDA and CDR2 SQIVND (reference sequence). CDR3 coding DNA: TGTGCCAGTACCCCCAGGACAGGGGTGATCGGAGGCTACACCTTC. Translation gives CASTPRTGVIGGYTF.

The rearrangement links TRBV28 to TRBJ1-3; D unclear. CDR1 is MDHEN and CDR2 is SYDVKM in the germline V gene. The V gene lost 3 bases and the J gene lost 5 bases, with 5 bases spanning the gap. CDR3 length equals 12 residues. CDR3 bases: TGTGCCAGCAGTTTTGGCCGAAACACCATATATTTT. This encodes CASSFGRNTIYF. Full variable domain (remainder filled in from reference TRBV28 and TRBJ1-3): DVKVTQSSRYLVKRTGEKVFLECVQDMDHENMFWYRQDPGLGLRLIYFSYDVKMKEKGDIPEGYSVSREKKERFSLILESASTNQTSMYLCASSFGRNTIYFGEGSWLTVV.

V gene TRBV5-1 combines with J gene TRBJ2-3; 8 nucleotides align to TRBD2. The CDR3 runs 19 residues. CDR1 is SGHRS and CDR2 is YFSETQ in the germline V gene. The ends lost 3 bases at V and 0 bases at J; junction bases unmatched: 15. The CDR3 region is CASSSGGGRRGASTDTQYF. The CDR3 DNA reads as TGCGCCAGCAGCTCCGGCGGGGGGCGGAGGGGGGCCAGCACAGATACGCAGTATTTT.

This rearrangement joins TRBV7-9 to TRBJ2-6, with D perhaps matching TRBD1 (5 bases). CDR1 is SEHNR and CDR2 is FQNEAQ in the germline V gene (reference sequence). V lost 4 bases and J 0 bases, leaving 10 bases between the germline ends. The CDR3 totals 16 residues. The CDR3 loop is CASSSPTASGANVLTF. In DNA form, the CDR3 reads TGTGCCAGCAGCTCCCCGACAGCCTCTGGGGCCAACGTCCTGACTTTC.

On this clone itself: Compared with germline, one end of the junction differs, possibly owing to a read error. This chain joins TRBV5-1 and TRBJ2-1; D is possibly TRBD2 (5 bases). CDR1 and CDR2 from the germline V gene are SGHRS and YFSETQ. CDR3 length equals 14 residues. The CDR3 DNA is TGCGCCAGCAGCTTGACGGACTCCTACAATGGGCAGTTCTTC. It translates to CASSLTDSYNGQFF.

J is TRBJ2-7 and V is TRBV10-3; D remains ambiguous. V was clipped by 0 bases and J by 6 bases, with 9 bases between them. Germline CDR1 and CDR2: ENHRY and SYGVKD. CDR3 size: 13 residues. This CDR3 is CAISESTSPEQYF. CDR3 bases: TGTGCCATCAGTGAGTCGACTTCCCCCGAGCAGTACTTC.

This clone was seen more than once but under ten times. The chain recombines TRBV7-9 with TRBJ2-1, with D possibly being TRBD1 (6 bases). Germline V CDR1 and CDR2: SEHNR, FQNEAQ (reference sequence). V was pared by 3 bases and J by 0 bases, with 9 bases between. This CDR3 has 15 amino acids. CDR3 protein: CASSFTGRSYNEQFF. DNA for the CDR3: TGTGCCAGCAGCTTTACAGGGCGCTCCTACAATGAGCAGTTCTTC.

The rearrangement uses TRBV7-8 and TRBJ2-7, with TRBD1 matching 7 bases. The CDR3 has 16 residues. From germline, CDR1 is SGHVS and CDR2 FQNEAQ. Trimming removed 3 bases from V and 6 bases from J; junction bases left unmatched: 14. This chain's CDR3 is CASSFARGRGFVEQYF. DNA for the CDR3: TGTGCCAGCAGCTTCGCCCGTGGCAGGGGGTTTGTCGAGCAGTACTTC.

The genes are TRBV6-4 and TRBJ1-1; 10 bases fit TRBD1. J was trimmed by 7 bases and V by 6 bases; bases with no gene match: 8. There are 14 residues in the CDR3. Per the germline V gene, CDR1 is MRHNA and CDR2 is SNTAGT. CDR3 region: CASRPPRDRGEAFF. CDR3 bases: TGTGCCAGCAGGCCTCCCCGGGACAGGGGTGAAGCTTTCTTT.

V usage is TRBV28 and J usage is TRBJ2-3, with 8 bases that match TRBD1. The germline V gene encodes CDR1 MDHEN and CDR2 SYDVKM. CDR3 length: 15 amino acids. V lost 3 bases, J lost 5 bases, and 7 bases stayed unmatched. DNA for the CDR3: TGTGCCAGCAGTTTCCTCGGACAGGGAGGAGATACGCAGTATTTT. Protein sequence: CASSFLGQGGDTQYF.

The chain carries TRBV4-3 and TRBJ1-5; D gene uncertain. CDR1 and CDR2 (germline): LGHNA, YSLEER. This CDR3 contains 15 residues. V was cut by 0 bases and J by 6 bases, with 12 bases left in between. In nucleotides, the CDR3 is TGCGCCAGCAGCCAAGATCCAGCCCGAGGTCAGCCCCAGCATTTT. This codes for CASSQDPARGQPQHF.

The chain employs TRBV30 and TRBJ2-5, with 7 positions matching TRBD1. After removal of 3 bases from V and 4 bases from J, the junction contained 5 bases not matched to a gene. The CDR3 runs to 13 residues. Germline values: CDR1 GTSNPN, CDR2 SVGIG (reference sequence). As DNA, the CDR3 is TGTGCCTGGAGACCCCGACAGGGAGAGACCCAGTACTTC. This gives the protein CAWRPRQGETQYF.

This chain links TRBV19 with TRBJ2-7; maybe TRBD2 (5 bases). This CDR3 has 14 amino acids. Per the germline V gene, CDR1 is LNHDA and CDR2 is SQIVND (reference sequence). The V gene lost 5 bases and the J gene lost 2 bases, with 13 bases spanning the gap. In nucleotides, the CDR3 is TGTGCCAGTAGTGAGGGATCGCAAGCCTACGAGCAGTACTTC. Translation gives CASSEGSQAYEQYF.